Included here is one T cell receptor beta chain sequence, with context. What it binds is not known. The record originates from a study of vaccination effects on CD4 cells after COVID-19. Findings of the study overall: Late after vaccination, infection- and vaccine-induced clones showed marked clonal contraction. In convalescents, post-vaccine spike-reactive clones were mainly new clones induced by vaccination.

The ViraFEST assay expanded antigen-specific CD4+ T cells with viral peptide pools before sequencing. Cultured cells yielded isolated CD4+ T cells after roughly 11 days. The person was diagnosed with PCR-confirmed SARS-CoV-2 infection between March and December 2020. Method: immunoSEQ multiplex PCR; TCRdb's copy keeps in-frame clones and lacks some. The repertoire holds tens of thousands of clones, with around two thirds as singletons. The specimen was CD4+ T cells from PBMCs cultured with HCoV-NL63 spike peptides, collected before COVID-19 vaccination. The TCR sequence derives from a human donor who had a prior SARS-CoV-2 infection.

The CDR3 DNA reads TGTGCCAGCAGCCCCCAACCAGGGGCGAGTGGCTACACCTTC. Protein sequence: CASSPQPGASGYTF. This sequence joins TRBV7-3 and TRBJ1-2; TRBD1 might be the D (6 bases). Germline loops: CDR1 SGHTA, CDR2 FQGTGA. This CDR3 has 14 residues. V gave up 5 bases and J gave up 7 bases, with 17 bases separating them.